A selection of T cell receptor beta chains follows, all from one sample in a study of cytomegalovirus exposure and HLA in healthy donors. Assay used: immunoSEQ multiplex PCR; TCRdb lists only in-frame clones, some missing. The table lists 200,000 to 250,000 clones. The source material was PBMCs. These receptor sequences come from a woman between 25 and 40 years old in good health and CMV-seropositive. Both conserved end residues are part of each CDR3. A D gene is named only where the DNA matches it firmly.

J gene,V gene,D gene,CDR3 DNA,CDR3 protein
TRBJ1-1,TRBV2,NA,TGTGCCAGCAGTGGGCCGGGGGAGAACACTGAAGCTTTCTTT,CASSGPGENTEAFF
TRBJ1-3,TRBV2,NA,TGTGCCAGCAGTACGAGTCTTCAGGCCTACTCTGGAAACACCATATATTTT,CASSTSLQAYSGNTIYF
TRBJ1-5,TRBV4-1,TRBD1,TGCGCCAGCAGCCGAAAAGGACAGGGGATGGATCAGCCCCAGCATTTT,CASSRKGQGMDQPQHF
TRBJ2-3,TRBV10-1,NA,TGCGCCAGCAGCACTGGAGGAGCAGATACGCAGTATTTT,CASSTGGADTQYF
TRBJ2-7,TRBV9,NA,TGTGCCAGCAGCGTTGGGACATCTCTCTCCTACGAGCAGTACTTC,CASSVGTSLSYEQYF
TRBJ1-3,TRBV6-1,TRBD1,TGTGCCAGCAGCGCGGGACAGTTCTCTGGAAACACCATATATTTT,CASSAGQFSGNTIYF
TRBJ2-7,TRBV4-3,TRBD1,TGCGCCAGCAGCCAAGAAGGTATGTCCGGGACAGTTACCTACGAGCAGTACTTC,CASSQEGMSGTVTYEQYF
TRBJ2-3,TRBV5-4,TRBD1,TGTGCCAGCAGCTCAGTAACAGGGGTTGGTACAGATACGCAGTATTTT,CASSSVTGVGTDTQYF
TRBJ2-1,TRBV9,TRBD1,TGTGCCAGCAGCGTCTGGGACAGGCGTTACAATGAGCAGTTCTTC,CASSVWDRRYNEQFF
TRBJ2-7,TRBV15,TRBD2,TGTGCCACCAGCAGGGGACTAGCGGGAGCCAACGAGCAGTACTTC,CATSRGLAGANEQYF
TRBJ2-7,TRBV5-6,NA,TGTGCCAGCAGCTTGACAGGGTATCGCTACGAGCAGTACTTC,CASSLTGYRYEQYF
TRBJ1-6,TRBV2,NA,TGTGCCAGCAGTGAAAGCGATTCCTATAATTCACCCCTCCACTTT,CASSESDSYNSPLHF
TRBJ2-3,TRBV11-2,TRBD2,TGTGCCAGCAGCTTAGACCCTAGCGGGAGACGGGGAGATACGCAGTATTTT,CASSLDPSGRRGDTQYF
TRBJ2-5,TRBV11-3,TRBD2,TGTGCCAGCAGCTTACGGGGAGGGGCGGAGACCCAGTACTTC,CASSLRGGAETQYF
TRBJ2-1,TRBV5-1,NA,TGCGCCAGCAGCTTCACCACAGAGAACTACAATGAGCAGTTCTTC,CASSFTTENYNEQFF
TRBJ1-2,TRBV15,NA,TGTGCCACCAGCAGAGCAACATTGGAGAGAAGAGGCTACACCTTC,CATSRATLERRGYTF
TRBJ1-2,TRBV5-5,TRBD1,TGTGCCAGCAGCTTGTTGACAGGGGGCGGTTTTTATGGCTACACCTTC,CASSLLTGGGFYGYTF